This T cell receptor beta chain was obtained from a study of blood T cell repertoires in COVID-19. The CDR3 sequence is 18 residues long. The germline gives CDR1 KGHDR, CDR2 SFDVKD. The V gene end was trimmed by 4 bases and the J gene end by 8 bases; junction bases not matched to a gene: 16. The cohort comprised adults aged roughly 18 to 90 years residing in about 25 US areas. Per the authors' pipeline: From reference gene primer amplification, estimates of nucleated cell counts were derived. The assay was immunoSEQ multiplex PCR, and TCRdb's table has in-frame clones only and misses some. That table furnishes V, J and clone size, whereas the DNA furnished D and trimming. The table shows 200,000 to 250,000 clones, with over 80% occurring only once.

The chain combines TRBV24-1 with TRBJ1-2; 12 nucleotides line up with TRBD1. The TCR sequence derives from a woman aged 40 to 50 who had recovered from COVID-19. Specimen: PBMCs or T cells enriched from blood (not recorded which). CDR3 DNA: TGTGCCACCAGTGACCCCCCCGGGACAGGGGGCGGGTTTTCGGGCTACACCTTC. Its translation is CATSDPPGTGGGFSGYTF.